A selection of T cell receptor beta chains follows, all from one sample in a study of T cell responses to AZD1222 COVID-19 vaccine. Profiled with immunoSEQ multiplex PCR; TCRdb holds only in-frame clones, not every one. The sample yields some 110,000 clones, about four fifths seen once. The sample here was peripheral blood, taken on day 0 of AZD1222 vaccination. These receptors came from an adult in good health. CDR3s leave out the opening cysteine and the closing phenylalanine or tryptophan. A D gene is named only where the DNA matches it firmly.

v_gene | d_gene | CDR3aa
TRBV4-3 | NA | ASSQDGAAKVGYT
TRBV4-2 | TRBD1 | ASSRRGQGGDNEQF
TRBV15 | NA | ATSRNHPDTQY
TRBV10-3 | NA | AISWRGRYEQY
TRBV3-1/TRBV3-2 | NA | ASSQDRNEKLF
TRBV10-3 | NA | AISRTGSGAYEQY
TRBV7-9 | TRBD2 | ASSTTSGGPYNEQF
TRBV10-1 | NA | ASSAQQGISSGANVLT
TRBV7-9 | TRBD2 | ASSQYLAGRNNEQF
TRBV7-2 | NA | ASSRGGAQETQY
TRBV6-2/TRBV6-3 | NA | ASSWVSGNTIY
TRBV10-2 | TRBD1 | ASRATGGPSSGYT
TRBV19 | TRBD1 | ASEGGTGTYGYT
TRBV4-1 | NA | ASSQYNEQF
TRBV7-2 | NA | ASSLAGGRTGELF
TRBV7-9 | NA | ASEETVGAF
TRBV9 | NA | ASSVNTGNYGYT
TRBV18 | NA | ASSGQGGDTQY
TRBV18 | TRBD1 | ASSPDRAREQY
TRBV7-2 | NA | ASSLGRGYTEAF
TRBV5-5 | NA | ASSLWGGPGYEQY
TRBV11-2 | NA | ASSRGLEQF
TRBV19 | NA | ASSIVGAKYEQY
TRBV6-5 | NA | ASRSEGEVYEKLF
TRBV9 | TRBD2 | ASSPASGGAFSASDTQY
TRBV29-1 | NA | SVRGYSYEQY
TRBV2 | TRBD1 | ASSRQGGYGYT
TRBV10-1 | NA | ASRAEGETQY
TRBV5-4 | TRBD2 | ASRGGGPSYEQY
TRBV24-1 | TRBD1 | ATSDSRQGYTDTQY
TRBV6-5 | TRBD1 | ASRGQGDGYT
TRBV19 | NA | APSIPPWGLGEQY
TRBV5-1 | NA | ASSSQSANTEAF
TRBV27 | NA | ASSPYNSPLH
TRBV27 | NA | ASRRDRTTDTQY
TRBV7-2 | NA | ASSLEWQGSGYT
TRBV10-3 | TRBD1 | AISDDRAGNQPQH
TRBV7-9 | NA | ASSLEGLWGYT
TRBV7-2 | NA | ASSPVTGVSGYT
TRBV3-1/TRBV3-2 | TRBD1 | ASRRQGGTEAF